The 25 T cell receptor beta chains below were found in one sample sequenced in a study of shared clonotypes between healthy human individuals. The method was immunoSEQ multiplex PCR; TCRdb's version includes in-frame clones alone and lacks a portion of them. The top ten clones hold approximately 0.45% of a sample with roughly 1,500,000 clones, 98% of them seen once. The sample was naive CD4+ T cells sorted from blood. Specified subset: CD45RA+ positively selected. The receptor set was obtained from a young man in good health.

This clone has only a few counts. The rearrangement uses TRBV15 and TRBJ2-5; a weak D match, TRBD1 (5 bases). The CDR3 runs to 13 residues. CDR1 is LNHNV, CDR2 YYDKDF, per germline (reference sequence). Trimming took 0 bases from V and 3 from J, leaving 5 bases between them. The CDR3 DNA reads TGTGCCACCAGCAGAGACAGGGAAGAGACCCAGTACTTC. Protein: CATSRDREETQYF.

Here the CDR3 reads CARSRLLAGKYNEQFF. CDR3 DNA sequence: TGTGCCAGAAGCCGCCTACTAGCGGGAAAATACAATGAGCAGTTCTTC. The gene calls are TRBV5-3 and TRBJ2-1; 10 bases line up with TRBD2. TRBV5-3 is recorded as an ORF, its role being uncertain. The CDR3 length is 16 residues. Unmatched junction bases numbered 8, after V lost 4 bases and J lost 4 bases.

V gene TRBV7-6 combines with J gene TRBJ2-5, with 8 bases aligning to TRBD2. The CDR3 totals 16 residues. CDR1 is SGHVS, CDR2 FNYEAQ, per germline. J was trimmed by 5 bases and V by 1 base; bases with no gene match: 9. CDR3 sequence: CASSLGGSGNMETQYF. CDR3 DNA: TGTGCCAGCAGCTTAGGGGGTAGCGGGAATATGGAGACCCAGTACTTC.

This chain uses TRBV5-6 with TRBJ2-7; the match to TRBD2 covers 8 bases. The CDR3 loop spans 16 amino acids. V shed 3 bases, J shed 5 bases, and the junction held 13 bases outside the gene matches. Germline loops: CDR1 SGHDT, CDR2 YYEEEE. CDR3 DNA sequence: TGTGCCAGCAGCTCATGGGTCACGGGAGGGCCTGACGAGCAGTACTTC. Its translation is CASSSWVTGGPDEQYF.

The sample holds one count of this clone. The chain has TRBV11-2 and TRBJ1-3, with D unresolved. The V gene's germline CDR1 is SGHAT and CDR2 FQNNGV. V was cut by 3 bases and J by 0 bases, with 12 bases left in between. This CDR3 is 16 amino acids long. CDR3 coding DNA: TGTGCCAGCAGCTTTTTCCTGGTGAGCTCTGGAAACACCATATATTTT. Its protein is CASSFFLVSSGNTIYF.

The genes are TRBV6-5 and TRBJ2-3; D is perhaps TRBD2 (5 bases). Germline CDR1 and CDR2: MNHEY and SVGAGI. V was pared by 2 bases and J by 5 bases, with 11 bases between. The CDR3 has 14 amino acids. CDR3 in amino acids: CASSYGELGDTQYF. The CDR3 DNA reads as TGTGCCAGCAGTTACGGGGAGCTTGGAGATACGCAGTATTTT.

Only one count was recorded for this clone. V is TRBV28 and J is TRBJ2-1; 11 bases line up with TRBD2. Germline CDR1 reads MDHEN; CDR2 reads SYDVKM. J was trimmed by 8 bases and V by 5 bases; bases with no gene match: 8. This CDR3 contains 15 residues. This CDR3 is CASSRLTSGTDEQFF. The DNA of the CDR3 is TGTGCCAGCAGTCGCCTGACTAGCGGGACTGATGAGCAGTTCTTC.

This clone was observed a single time. V usage is TRBV29-1 and J usage is TRBJ2-2; D is perhaps TRBD2 (6 bases). The V gene's germline CDR1 is SQVTM and CDR2 ANQGSEA. The CDR3 covers 14 residues. Trimming removed 8 bases at V and 2 bases at J, with 15 bases between. DNA of the CDR3: TGCAGCACGAGCCGGGGGACTAACACCGGGGAGCTGTTTTTT. Translation gives CSTSRGTNTGELFF.

In its sample, this clone was seen once. The chain employs TRBV18 and TRBJ2-7; D may be TRBD1 (5 bases). Germline V lookup: CDR1 KGHSH, CDR2 LQKENI. The CDR3 runs 15 residues. Trimming pared 2 bases from V and 2 bases from J, leaving 13 bases between. The CDR3 nucleotides are TGTGCCAGCTCACCAGGGCTAGGGGCCACCTACGAGCAGTACTTC. Its protein product is CASSPGLGATYEQYF.

The genes are TRBV7-2 and TRBJ2-5, with TRBD2 matching over 9 bases. Germline V gene lookup returns CDR1 SGHTA and CDR2 FQGNSA. The length of the CDR3 is 15 residues. V shed 2 bases and J 5 bases; nucleotides not matched to a gene: 6. The CDR3 DNA follows: TGTGCCAGCAGCTTAAGTAGCGGGAGTGGTGAGACCCAGTACTTC. This sequence encodes CASSLSSGSGETQYF.

The rearrangement uses TRBV6-5 and TRBJ2-7; TRBD1 matches at 11 bases. The CDR3 runs 14 residues. Germline lookup yields CDR1 MNHEY and CDR2 SVGAGI. Trimming took 6 bases from V and 3 from J; bases not matched to a gene: 4. The CDR3, as DNA: TGTGCCAGCAGACGCGGGACAGGGGGCTACGAGCAGTACTTC. Residues: CASRRGTGGYEQYF.

The chain couples TRBV6-6 to TRBJ1-5; TRBD1 is a possible D gene (5 bases). From germline, CDR1 is MNHNY and CDR2 SVGAGI (reference sequence). This CDR3 is 13 amino acids long. The V end lost 4 bases, the J end lost 7 bases, and 11 bases lay between the germline ends. CDR3: CASSLNRTQPQHF. The CDR3 nucleotides are TGTGCCAGCAGTTTAAACAGGACGCAGCCCCAGCATTTT.

The genes are TRBV19 and TRBJ1-2; no clear D gene. V gave up 9 bases and J gave up 1 base, with 15 bases separating them. This CDR3 is 14 amino acids long. The germline CDR1 and CDR2 sequences are LNHDA and SQIVND (reference sequence). The DNA for the CDR3 is TGTGCCAGCGCCCCCGGAGACCTTAACTATGGCTACACCTTC. It is translated as CASAPGDLNYGYTF.

The chain employs TRBV11-2 and TRBJ1-2; unclear D gene. V lost 5 bases to trimming and J lost 1 base, with 17 bases between them. The germline V gene encodes CDR1 SGHAT and CDR2 FQNNGV. This CDR3 is 16 amino acids long. CDR3 loop: CASSPEGRRHNYGYTF. CDR3 in DNA: TGTGCCAGCAGCCCCGAGGGCAGGAGACATAACTATGGCTACACCTTC.

The chain is built from TRBV9 and TRBJ2-4; D is ambiguous. The CDR3 extends over 16 amino acids. Germline V gene data show CDR1 as SGDLS and CDR2 as YYNGEE. Trimming took off 0 bases at V and 3 bases at J, with 13 bases between the two ends. In DNA, the CDR3 is TGTGCCAGCAGCGTAGATGTGGGTCTCGTCAAAAACATTCAGTACTTC. Translation: CASSVDVGLVKNIQYF.

The chain employs TRBV27 and TRBJ2-1; 10 bases match TRBD2. The CDR3 runs to 14 residues. V was pared by 5 bases and J by 5 bases, with 3 bases of the junction left unmatched. Germline CDR1 and CDR2: MNHEY and SMNVEV (reference sequence). CDR3: CASSQLAGNNEQFF. The CDR3 DNA follows: TGTGCCAGCAGTCAACTAGCGGGAAACAATGAGCAGTTCTTC.

The rearrangement joins TRBV5-5 to TRBJ2-2, with 7 bases identical to TRBD1. CDR1 and CDR2 from the germline V gene are SGHKS and YYEKEE (reference sequence). V dropped 0 bases and J dropped 5; count of bases not matched to a gene: 7. The CDR3 consists of 16 residues. In DNA form, the CDR3 reads TGTGCCAGCAGCTTGGCCGGGACAGTGGGAACCGGGGAGCTGTTTTTT. It encodes CASSLAGTVGTGELFF.

The rearrangement links TRBV4-1 to TRBJ2-3; D might be TRBD2 (5 bases). The V end was cut by 4 bases, the J end by 5 bases, with 16 bases between. CDR3 length equals 15 residues. The V gene's germline CDR1 is MGHRA and CDR2 YSYEKL. The CDR3 bases are TGCGCCAGCAGCCTACAAATAGCGCGGGTAGATACGCAGTATTTT. Amino acid sequence: CASSLQIARVDTQYF.

The chain employs TRBV15 and TRBJ2-7; D may be TRBD2 (6 bases). V was cut by 1 base and J by 4 bases, with 8 bases left in between. The CDR3 extends over 13 amino acids. Germline V CDR1 and CDR2: LNHNV, YYDKDF (reference sequence). Here the CDR3 DNA reads TGTGCCACCAGCAGAGGACTAGAGTACGAGCAGTACTTC. Its translation: CATSRGLEYEQYF.

The CDR3 here is CAARGGNYGYTF. The CDR3 DNA reads as TGTGCCGCACGGGGAGGGAACTATGGCTACACCTTC. The rearrangement uses TRBV25-1 and TRBJ1-2, with no clear D. The CDR3 extends over 12 amino acids. Germline CDR1 is MGHDK and CDR2 is SYGVNS. V lost 11 bases and J lost 2, with 12 bases in between.

The chain combines TRBV6-5 with TRBJ1-2; D gene unclear. With 5 bases removed from V and 10 bases from J, the gap between germline ends came to 17 bases. CDR3 length equals 13 residues. The germline CDR1 and CDR2 sequences are MNHEY and SVGAGI. The CDR3 spells CASSELSFAYYTF. The CDR3 DNA sequence: TGTGCCAGCAGTGAACTATCTTTCGCTTACTACACCTTC.

V is TRBV18 and J is TRBJ1-1, with TRBD1 matching 9 bases. After removal of 2 bases from V and 1 base from J, the junction contained 5 bases not matched to a gene. Germline loops: CDR1 KGHSH, CDR2 LQKENI. The CDR3 runs 16 residues. The CDR3 loop is CASSPISGQGNTEAFF. The CDR3, as DNA: TGTGCCAGCTCACCAATCTCGGGACAGGGGAACACTGAAGCTTTCTTT.

The chain employs TRBV7-9 and TRBJ1-2, with a weak D call TRBD1 (5 bases). Per germline, CDR1 SEHNR and CDR2 FQNEAQ (reference sequence). V was trimmed by 3 bases and J by 8 bases, leaving 13 bases between them. This CDR3 region has 13 residues. CDR3 sequence: CASSFGAEGGYTF. The CDR3 DNA sequence: TGTGCCAGCAGCTTTGGGGCCGAGGGAGGCTACACCTTC.

The chain couples TRBV9 to TRBJ2-1; D might be TRBD2 (6 bases). Germline loops: CDR1 SGDLS, CDR2 YYNGEE. The length of the CDR3 is 16 residues. V lost 5 bases and J 8 bases, leaving 23 bases between the germline ends. DNA of the CDR3: TGTGCCAGCAGGGCGGGCCTAGCGCGGCGGGGCGATGAGCAGTTCTTC. Translating it yields CASRAGLARRGDEQFF.

The rearrangement links TRBV18 to TRBJ1-1; D might be TRBD1 (6 bases). Per the germline V gene, CDR1 is KGHSH and CDR2 is LQKENI. V gave up 3 bases and J gave up 3 bases, with 17 bases separating them. The CDR3 has 16 amino acids. As DNA, the CDR3 is TGTGCCAGCTCACCGGCGGGGGGCGCGGGGTACACTGAAGCTTTCTTT. It yields the protein CASSPAGGAGYTEAFF. The full variable domain, completed using reference TRBV18 and TRBJ1-1, is NAGVMQNPRHLVRRRGQEARLRCSPMKGHSHVYWYRQLPEEGLKFMVYLQKENIIDESGMPKERFSAEFPKEGPSILRIQQVVRGDSAAYFCASSPAGGAGYTEAFFGQGTRLTVV.